This T cell receptor beta chain originates from a study of cytomegalovirus exposure and HLA in healthy donors (TCRdb year 2017). Looking at the study overall: According to an earlier analysis of around 600 of the donors, some 180 million T cells yielded 100 million or so unique TCR beta sequences and approximately 280 Gb of sequence data. Around 330 gigabases of sequencing data and around 85 million unique TCR sequences made up an early release that covered under 750 HLA-typed donors. The genetic ancestry cluster associated with self-reported Caucasian donors included around 76% of the roughly 380 genotyped donors. The study aimed to test whether cataloging public T cell receptors could reveal signatures of past pathogen exposure. The study profiled the T cell repertoires of approximately 700 subjects by immunosequencing and related them to cytomegalovirus serostatus. Along with the 666-subject first cohort, a separate validation cohort of over a hundred different subjects was used. To predict cytomegalovirus infection status, the study combined high-throughput TCR immunosequencing, statistical association of individual TCRs with disease status, and machine learning. In a later analysis, previously published TCR beta repertoires from hundreds of donors were re-analyzed and high-resolution HLA genotyping was added so that TCR occurrence patterns could be studied. In the later analysis, no new phenotypic data were used to find candidate immune exposures; instead, reliance was placed on TCR beta sequences and their occurrence across donors. In an earlier analysis of 587 of the donors, high-throughput TCR beta sequencing was used to judge whether each TCR beta V gene segment behaved as functional or pseudogenic. Alongside the repertoire data, information on donor age, sex, ethnicity and CMV serostatus was compiled. A later genetic analysis used genome-wide SNP genotypes for about 65% of the roughly 670 donors, treating that subset as a discovery cohort. All discovery cohort repertoires had been generated on a single sequencing platform. Class I and class II HLA loci were covered by the typing at four-digit resolution. Typing coverage differed by locus: A, B, C, DRB1 and DQB1 were typed in roughly 620-630 donors, DQA1 in about 560, DPA1 in some 610, and DPB1 in roughly 450. Because of strong linkage in the cohort, roughly five DR-DQ haplotypes were treated as single units for association and clustering. On average, around 240,000 unique TCR beta nucleotide sequences were sequenced per donor among a few hundred genotyped donors of the cohort, with 15% to 20% of those sequences being non-productive. What the study reported, not specific to this receptor: Most TCR sequences were observed very rarely across donors, whereas some public TCRs were present in many individuals. The classifier was reported to diagnose cytomegalovirus status with high specificity and sensitivity in both the original and validation cohorts. When HLA alleles, especially DR and DQ, strongly co-occurred, attributing TCR associations to individual alleles was difficult. A further reported finding was that TCR beta sequences accurately predicted the HLA-A and HLA-B alleles for most subjects in the first cohort. A cluster of highly shared sequence variants was judged likely to be a technical artifact of the sequencing pipeline. The earlier analysis of around 600 of the donors excluded 15 to 20 rarely observed V segments, including chromosome 9 orphons, because counts were too low. At a false discovery rate of 0.05, a later analysis linked under 20,000 TCR beta sequences to specific HLA alleles. The only immune exposure information available for the cohort was CMV serostatus. A few of the identified cytomegalovirus-associated TCR beta chains were confirmed in vitro to be specific for cytomegalovirus antigens. In a later genetic analysis, a missense DCLRE1C variant was associated with V-gene and J-gene trimming of TCR beta chains, and the association was replicated in an independent cohort. Correlated functional status among segregating V segments might be attributable to linkage disequilibrium, but an unknown experimental factor could not be ruled out. Only TCR beta chains were sequenced in this cohort, and the absence of alpha or paired-chain data limited detectable features. Because HLA typing was unavailable for some donors at each locus, only the typed subset was used in association tests. Compared with the roughly 710-donor mean, donors in an Asian-associated ancestry cluster had fewer N-insertions in productive TCRs, according to a later genetic analysis. Sequencing depth was assumed to be roughly uniform across donors in the presence/absence analyses, though that assumption may not hold. A later analysis found that most CMV-associated TCR beta chains appeared HLA-restricted, with HLA associations seemingly driven largely by CMV exposure. In a later analysis, the rate of TCR association differed among HLA loci, with DRB1 alleles having the most associated TCRs and HLA-C alleles having the fewest. According to the authors, the approach could potentially be generalized to other disease states and immunological phenotypes. A later analysis reported that several top co-occurrence clusters appeared linked to parvovirus B19, influenza, CMV and Epstein-Barr virus. In an earlier analysis of some 500 of the donors, most TCR beta V segments were observed in productive rearrangements about 87% or about 30% of the time, broadly matching IMGT annotations. The study listed 150 to 200 TCR beta chains as associated with cytomegalovirus. Because the 87-base-pair reads could not distinguish some IMGT-functional V segments, including TRBV6-2 and TRBV6-3, those segments were excluded. In a later analysis, HLA-associated TCR beta chains showed more clonal expansion and lower generation probabilities than non-associated chains that were equally common.

This clone has a single count. Its cognate antigen has yet to be identified. The record has no base qualities; no much larger clone is one base away. The cohort comprised 710 or so healthy bone marrow donors. At the time of sampling, every cohort member was nominally healthy, though immune exposures that went unrecorded were likely present. The donor was CMV seropositive and belonged to the group of more than 250 seropositive cohort members. Each donor provided a peripheral blood sample, and peripheral blood mononuclear cells were used for TCR beta sequencing. The Qiagen DNeasy Blood Extraction Kit was used to extract genomic DNA from the blood cell samples. Relative to germline, V is missing 8 bases and J is missing 0 bases, with 3 bases of the junction outside any gene match. From the germline V gene, CDR1 is MDHEN and CDR2 is SYDVKM. Inclusive of the bounding cysteine and phenylalanine, the CDR3 is 14 residues long. Of all the DNA, just the CDR3 is kept, 42 bases in frame from base 1.

Receptors were amplified or captured by the immunoSEQ multiplex PCR assay. For the multiplex PCR, a mixture combining 60 forward primers for TCR Vbeta segments and 13 reverse primers for TCR Jbeta segments was used. The CDR3 region of rearranged TCR beta genes was amplified from genomic DNA with a multiplex PCR assay. The Illumina HiSeq System was used to sequence the amplified TCR beta libraries as 87-base-pair reads. Concerning the study's data processing: A later analysis counted approximately 74 million unique TCR beta chains across the 550 to 700 repertoires, and around 9.9 million of these chains were shared by at least two donors. A nearest-neighbor algorithm error-corrected the raw reads and collapsed the reads into unique sequences, merging closely related sequences to remove PCR and sequencing errors. Alignment of CDR3 sequences to IMGT reference sequences was used to assign V, D and J gene segments. Each retained sequence needed at least a six-nucleotide match to both a V gene segment and a J gene segment. A rearrangement was called productive if the CDR3 had no stop codons and remained in frame with V and J, and every other rearrangement was called non-productive. Following IMGT convention, CDR3 was defined as the stretch from the second conserved V-encoded cysteine to the conserved J-encoded phenylalanine. The earlier analysis of 500 to 750 of the donors excluded any sequence lacking an unambiguous match to a single V gene segment. In an earlier analysis of 587 of the donors, a V segment was called functional when productive rearrangements were above 56.7%, and segregating when the standard deviation between donors exceeded 5%. A statistical classification framework was developed to diagnose cytomegalovirus status using the catalog of TCR beta chain sequences. In a later analysis, TCR nucleotide sequences were compared against IMGT/GENE-DB human TR gene sequences so that V and J genes could be assigned. Using the TCRdist pipeline, a later analysis assigned CDR3 sequences along with most-parsimonious VDJ recombination scenarios. In a later analysis, each TCR beta chain was defined by its CDR3 amino acid sequence together with its V-gene family, and reads lacking a unique V-gene family were excluded. As a way to deal with suspected cross-contamination and a sequencing artifact, a later analysis dropped 450 to 600 nucleotide sequences that were highly shared and had low generation probability. In a later analysis, a clonal expansion index was calculated for each public chain from normalized within-repertoire ranks of inferred template counts. In a later analysis, generation probabilities were computed using a VDJ recombination model fitted to out-of-frame rearrangements, and the results were checked against IGoR. A later analysis scored TCR-TCR, TCR-HLA and TCR-CMV co-occurrence with hypergeometric tests, applying a repertoire-size bias correction to TCR pairs. False discovery rates were estimated in a later analysis by permuting HLA or CMV assignments 20 times. In a later analysis, co-occurring TCRs were grouped using DBSCAN, and TCRdist sequence similarity was added for clustering within HLA-allele-positive subsets. Co-occurrence clustering excluded repertoires with fewer than 30,000 or more than 120,000 public chains, plus five with anomalous nucleotide sharing. In its TCRdb copy, this immuneACCESS table keeps in-frame sequences only and misses some clones. Where compared with another copy, unresolved V genes explain less than half of these, and the others have no known cause. V, J and clone size are taken as reported in that table, and D and trimming were inferred from the DNA itself. The sample contains roughly 160,000 clones, around 77% of them found a single time. The biggest ten clones account for 1% of the sample.

Rearrangement joined TRBV28 to TRBJ2-2; TRBD1 matches 7 bases in the middle. The source is a woman aged 45-65 years in good health and CMV-seropositive. Sequenced: PBMCs. In nucleotides, the sequence is TGTGCCAGCTGGACAGGAACGAACACCGGGGAGCTGTTTTTT. It translates as CASWTGTNTGELFF. The entire variable domain, with the stretches around the CDR3 drawn from the reference TRBV28 and TRBJ2-2 proteins, is DVKVTQSSRYLVKRTGEKVFLECVQDMDHENMFWYRQDPGLGLRLIYFSYDVKMKEKGDIPEGYSVSREKKERFSLILESASTNQTSMYLCASWTGTNTGELFFGEGSRLTVL.